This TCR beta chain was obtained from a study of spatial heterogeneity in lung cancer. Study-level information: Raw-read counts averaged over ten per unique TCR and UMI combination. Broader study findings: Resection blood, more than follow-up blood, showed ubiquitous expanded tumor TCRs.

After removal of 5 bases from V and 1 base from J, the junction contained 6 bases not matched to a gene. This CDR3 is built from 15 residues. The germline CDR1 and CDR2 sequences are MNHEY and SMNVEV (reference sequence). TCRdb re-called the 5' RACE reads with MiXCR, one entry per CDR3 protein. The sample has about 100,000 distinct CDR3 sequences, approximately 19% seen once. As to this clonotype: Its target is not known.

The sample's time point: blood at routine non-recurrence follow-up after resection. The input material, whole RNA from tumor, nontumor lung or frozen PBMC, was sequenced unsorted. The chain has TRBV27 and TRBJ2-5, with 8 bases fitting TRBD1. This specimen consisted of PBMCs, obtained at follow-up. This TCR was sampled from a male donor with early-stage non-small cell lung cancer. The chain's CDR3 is CASSNARGPQETQYF. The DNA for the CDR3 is TGTGCCAGCAGTAATGCCAGGGGGCCCCAAGAGACCCAGTACTTC.